These 18 T cell receptor beta chains share one sample of origin, sequenced in a study of blood T cell repertoires in COVID-19 (dated by TCRdb to 2020 to 2022). The library was built by means of the immunoSEQ multiplex PCR assay. Here the immuneACCESS table is served through TCRdb, limited to in-frame sequences with V and J called. Missing clones are a known gap in these copies; in checked studies unresolved V genes cover under half, and the rest lacks a known reason. Within this sample are some 89,000 clones, with around 87% of them counted one time only. The ten top clones hold 15% of the sample. The material sequenced was peripheral blood. The receptors were sampled from a human donor in a cohort sampled during active COVID-19.

V usage is TRBV5-1 and J usage is TRBJ2-2, with 9 bases that match TRBD2. The V gene end was trimmed by 2 bases and the J gene end by 0 bases; junction bases not matched to a gene: 2. CDR1 and CDR2 from the germline V gene are SGHRS and YFSETQ. The CDR3 contains 16 residues. DNA for the CDR3: TGCGCCAGCAGCTTCATAGCGGGGGCGAACACCGGGGAGCTGTTTTTT. Its translation: CASSFIAGANTGELFF.

This chain links TRBV27 with TRBJ1-2; a weak D match, TRBD1 (5 bases). Germline V gene sequence: CDR1 MNHEY, CDR2 SMNVEV (reference sequence). The CDR3 extends over 19 amino acids. Trimming removed 1 base from V and 1 base from J, with 22 bases in between. DNA of the CDR3: TGTGCCAGCAGTTTATACCCCTGGCGGGGAAGGGACCTTAACTATGGCTACACCTTC. Translating gives CASSLYPWRGRDLNYGYTF.

The chain links TRBV25-1 to TRBJ1-6; 10 bases align to TRBD1. V lost 4 bases, J lost 4 bases, and 4 bases stayed unmatched. The germline gives CDR1 MGHDK, CDR2 SYGVNS. This CDR3 is 16 amino acids long. In DNA, the CDR3 is TGTGCCAGCAGTGGGGACAGGGGAGGATATAATTCACCCCTCCACTTT. It translates to CASSGDRGGYNSPLHF.

The J gene is TRBJ1-2, the V gene TRBV7-9, with 8 nucleotides matching TRBD1. V was pared by 1 base and J by 5 bases, with 3 bases of the junction left unmatched. CDR3 length: 14 amino acids. The germline V gene encodes CDR1 SEHNR and CDR2 FQNEAQ (reference sequence). CDR3 in amino acids: CASSLDYRGYGYTF. CDR3 coding DNA: TGTGCCAGCAGCTTAGATTACAGGGGGTATGGCTACACCTTC.

V and J are TRBV5-1 and TRBJ1-4; D perhaps matches TRBD1 (6 bases). There are 14 residues in the CDR3. Trimming pared 6 bases from V and 5 bases from J, leaving 14 bases between. The germline CDR1 and CDR2 sequences are SGHRS and YFSETQ. CDR3 DNA: TGCGCCAGCAATGGGGGACAAATAAATGAAAAACTGTTTTTT. Protein: CASNGGQINEKLFF.

This chain links TRBV11-2 with TRBJ1-1, with D perhaps TRBD1 (6 bases). Germline CDR1 and CDR2: SGHAT and FQNNGV. Trimming removed 6 bases from V and 6 bases from J, with 14 bases in between. This CDR3 is built from 13 residues. As DNA, the CDR3 is TGTGCCAGCAGTTCAGATTGGACAGCTGAAGCTTTCTTT. Its translation is CASSSDWTAEAFF.

The chain joins TRBV10-2 to TRBJ2-1; TRBD2 matches at 9 bases. The V gene's germline CDR1 is WSHSY and CDR2 SAAADI. The CDR3 contains 14 residues. The V gene end was trimmed by 11 bases and the J gene end by 5 bases; junction bases not matched to a gene: 10. The CDR3 DNA follows: TGCGCCGCCAGCTTAGCGGGGGCTGACAATGAGCAGTTCTTC. This codes for CAASLAGADNEQFF.

The CDR3, as DNA: TGTGCCATCAGTGACGAGACTAGCGCGTACAATGAGCAGTTCTTC. Translating gives CAISDETSAYNEQFF. The rearrangement links TRBV10-3 to TRBJ2-1; TRBD2 agrees at 8 bases. J was trimmed by 4 bases and V by 3 bases; bases with no gene match: 5. Germline V gene lookup returns CDR1 ENHRY and CDR2 SYGVKD. CDR3 length: 15 residues.

This chain joins TRBV19 and TRBJ2-1, with TRBD2 identical over 10 bases. Trimming at V came to 4 bases and at J to 2 bases, leaving 5 bases not matched to a gene. CDR3 length equals 16 residues. Germline CDR1 is LNHDA and CDR2 is SQIVND (reference sequence). Here the CDR3 reads CASSKGLAPTYNEQFF. The CDR3 DNA sequence: TGTGCCAGTAGTAAGGGACTAGCGCCCACCTACAATGAGCAGTTCTTC.

This clone was seen only a few times. The genes are TRBV7-9 and TRBJ1-5, with 10 bases identical to TRBD1. The CDR3 length is 14 residues. Trimming at V came to 8 bases and at J to 4 bases, leaving 5 bases not matched to a gene. Germline V gene data show CDR1 as SEHNR and CDR2 as FQNEAQ (reference sequence). The CDR3 nucleotides are TGTGCCAGCGTCGGGACAGGGGATAATCAGCCCCAGCATTTT. It encodes CASVGTGDNQPQHF.

The gene calls are TRBV11-2 and TRBJ2-6, with 7 positions matching TRBD1. Unmatched junction bases numbered 5, after V lost 2 bases and J lost 4 bases. The CDR3 covers 16 residues. Germline CDR1 SGHAT, CDR2 FQNNGV. CDR3 residues: CASSLPRGTGANVLTF. CDR3 DNA sequence: TGTGCCAGCAGCTTACCCAGGGGGACGGGGGCCAACGTCCTGACTTTC.

This clone was seen only once. V is TRBV7-9 and J is TRBJ2-3; 10 positions match TRBD2. V was clipped by 2 bases and J by 4 bases; unmatched bases: 0. Germline V gene lookup returns CDR1 SEHNR and CDR2 FQNEAQ (reference sequence). This CDR3 region has 14 residues. CDR3 sequence (DNA): TGTGCCAGCAGCTTAAGCGGGAGGGCAGATACGCAGTATTTT. As protein: CASSLSGRADTQYF.

This clone was found a few times. The V and J genes are TRBV6-5 and TRBJ2-7, with a possible D match to TRBD2 (5 bases). There are 12 residues in the CDR3. Per the germline V gene, CDR1 is MNHEY and CDR2 is SVGAGI. Trimming shortened V by 6 bases and J by 2 bases, and 8 bases separated the two germline ends. The CDR3 here is CASRDSTYEQYF. DNA for the CDR3: TGTGCCAGCAGGGACTCAACCTACGAGCAGTACTTC.

The J gene is TRBJ2-1, the V gene TRBV9; 8 positions agree with TRBD1. V dropped 0 bases and J dropped 5; count of bases not matched to a gene: 4. Germline CDR1 reads SGDLS; CDR2 reads YYNGEE. This CDR3 has 15 residues. In DNA form, the CDR3 reads TGTGCCAGCAGCGTAGCGGACAGGGTGGACAATGAGCAGTTCTTC. Amino acids: CASSVADRVDNEQFF. The full variable domain, with the rest looked up from reference TRBV9 and TRBJ2-1, is DSGVTQTPKHLITATGQRVTLRCSPRSGDLSVYWYQQSLDQGLQFLIQYYNGEERAKGNILERFSAQQFPDLHSELNLSSLELGDSALYFCASSVADRVDNEQFFGPGTRLTVL.

This sequence joins TRBV5-1 and TRBJ1-1; TRBD1 might be the D (5 bases). The CDR3 is 13 amino acids. Trimming removed 6 bases at V and 9 bases at J, with 18 bases between. Germline CDR1 and CDR2: SGHRS and YFSETQ. The DNA of the CDR3 is TGCGCCAGCACCCCCGGGGGTTATTTTAAAGCTTTCTTT. It is translated as CASTPGGYFKAFF.

This rearrangement joins TRBV19 to TRBJ1-2; 9 bases are shared with TRBD1. The length of the CDR3 is 16 residues. Germline V gene sequence: CDR1 LNHDA, CDR2 SQIVND (reference sequence). The ends lost 5 bases at V and 0 bases at J; junction bases unmatched: 7. The DNA of the CDR3 is TGTGCCAGTAGTCCGGGACAGGGTGCATCTAACTATGGCTACACCTTC. It codes for CASSPGQGASNYGYTF.

The chain employs TRBV5-4 and TRBJ2-5, with 10 bases that match TRBD2. The germline V gene encodes CDR1 SGHNT and CDR2 YYREEE (reference sequence). CDR3 length equals 17 residues. Trimming cost V 1 base and J 7 bases; bases outside gene matches: 13. The CDR3, as DNA: TGTGCCAGCAGCTTGAAGGTTTTGGGGTTAGCGGGGGGGACCCAGTACTTC. Protein: CASSLKVLGLAGGTQYF. The complete variable domain, with remaining parts taken from reference TRBV5-4 and TRBJ2-5, reads ETGVTQSPTHLIKTRGQQVTLRCSSQSGHNTVSWYQQALGQGPQFIFQYYREEENGRGNFPPRFSGLQFPNYSSELNVNALELDDSALYLCASSLKVLGLAGGTQYFGPGTRLLVL.

The chain is built from TRBV9 and TRBJ1-3, with D perhaps matching TRBD1 (5 bases). CDR1 SGDLS and CDR2 YYNGEE come from the germline V gene. This CDR3 has 14 amino acids. V gave up 0 bases and J gave up 6 bases, with 10 bases separating them. CDR3 nucleotides: TGTGCCAGCAGCGTAGACGGAGGGGAAAACACCATATATTTT. Translation: CASSVDGGENTIYF.